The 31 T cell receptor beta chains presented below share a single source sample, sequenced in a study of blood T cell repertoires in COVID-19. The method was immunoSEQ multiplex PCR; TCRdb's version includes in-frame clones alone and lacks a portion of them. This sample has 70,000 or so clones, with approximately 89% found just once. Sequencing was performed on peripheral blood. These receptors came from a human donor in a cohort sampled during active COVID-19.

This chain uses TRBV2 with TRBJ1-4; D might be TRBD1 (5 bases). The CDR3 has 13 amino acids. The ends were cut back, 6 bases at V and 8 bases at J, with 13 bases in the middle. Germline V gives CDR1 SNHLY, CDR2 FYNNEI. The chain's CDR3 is CASRQDGGEKLFF. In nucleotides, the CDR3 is TGTGCCAGCAGACAGGACGGGGGAGAAAAACTGTTTTTT.

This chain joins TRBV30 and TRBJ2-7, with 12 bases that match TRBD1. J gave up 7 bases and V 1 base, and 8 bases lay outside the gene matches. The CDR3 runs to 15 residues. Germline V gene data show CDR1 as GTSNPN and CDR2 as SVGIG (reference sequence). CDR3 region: CAWSAGDRGRKEQYF. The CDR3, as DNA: TGTGCCTGGAGTGCCGGGGACAGGGGGCGCAAGGAGCAGTACTTC. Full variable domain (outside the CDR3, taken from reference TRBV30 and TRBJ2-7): SQTIHQWPATLVQPVGSPLSLECTVEGTSNPNLYWYRQAAGRGLQLLFYSVGIGQISSEVPQNLSASRPQDRQFILSSKKLLLSDSGFYLCAWSAGDRGRKEQYFGPGTRLTVT.

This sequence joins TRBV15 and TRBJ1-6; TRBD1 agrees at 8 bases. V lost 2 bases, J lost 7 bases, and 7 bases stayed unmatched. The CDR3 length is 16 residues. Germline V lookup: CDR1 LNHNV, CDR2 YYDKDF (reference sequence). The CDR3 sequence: CATSRQGAPLNSPLHF. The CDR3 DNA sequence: TGTGCCACCAGCAGACAGGGGGCACCTTTAAATTCACCCCTCCACTTT.

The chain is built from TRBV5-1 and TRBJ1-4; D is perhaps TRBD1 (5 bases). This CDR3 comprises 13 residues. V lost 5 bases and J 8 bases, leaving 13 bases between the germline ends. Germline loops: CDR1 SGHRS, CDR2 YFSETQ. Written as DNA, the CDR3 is TGCGCCAGCAGTACGGGTACAGGAGAAAAACTGTTTTTT. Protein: CASSTGTGEKLFF.

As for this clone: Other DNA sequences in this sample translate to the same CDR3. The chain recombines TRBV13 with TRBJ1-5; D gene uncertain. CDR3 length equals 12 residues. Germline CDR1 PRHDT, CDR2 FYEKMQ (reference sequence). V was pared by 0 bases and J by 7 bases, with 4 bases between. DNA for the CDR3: TGTGCCAGCAGCTTAGGGCGGCAGCCCCAGCATTTT. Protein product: CASSLGRQPQHF. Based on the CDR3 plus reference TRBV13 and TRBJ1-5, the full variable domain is AAGVIQSPRHLIKEKRETATLKCYPIPRHDTVYWYQQGPGQDPQFLISFYEKMQSDKGSIPDRFSAQQFSDYHSELNMSSLELGDSALYFCASSLGRQPQHFGDGTRLSIL.

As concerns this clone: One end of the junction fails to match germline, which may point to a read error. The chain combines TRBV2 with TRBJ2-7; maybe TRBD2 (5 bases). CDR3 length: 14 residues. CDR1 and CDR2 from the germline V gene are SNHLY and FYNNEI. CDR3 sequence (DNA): TGTGCCAGCAGGGAAGACACGGGGACCTACGAGCAGTACTTC. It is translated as CASREDTGTYEQYF. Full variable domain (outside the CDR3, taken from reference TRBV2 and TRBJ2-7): EPEVTQTPSHQVTQMGQEVILRCVPISNHLYFYWYRQILGQKVEFLVSFYNNEISEKSEIFDDQFSVERPDGSNFTLKIRSTKLEDSAMYFCASREDTGTYEQYFGPGTRLTVT.

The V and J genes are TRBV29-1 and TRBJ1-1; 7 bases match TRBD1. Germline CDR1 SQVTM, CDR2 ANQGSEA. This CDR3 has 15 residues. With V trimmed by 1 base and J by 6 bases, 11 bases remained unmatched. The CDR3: CSVEGWDSGSAEAFF. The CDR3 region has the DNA TGCAGCGTTGAAGGTTGGGACAGTGGAAGCGCTGAAGCTTTCTTT.

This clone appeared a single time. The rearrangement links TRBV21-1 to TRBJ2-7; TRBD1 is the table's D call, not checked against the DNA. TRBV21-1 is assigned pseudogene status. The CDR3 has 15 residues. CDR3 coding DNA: TGTGCCAGCAGCAAAGGCCACAGGGGGCCCTACGAGCAGTACTTC. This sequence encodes CASSKGHRGPYEQYF.

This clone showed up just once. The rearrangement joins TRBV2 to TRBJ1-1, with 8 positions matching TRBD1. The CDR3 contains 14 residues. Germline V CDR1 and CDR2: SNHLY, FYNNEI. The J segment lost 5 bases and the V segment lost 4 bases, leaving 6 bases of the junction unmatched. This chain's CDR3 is CASSVGQGLTEAFF. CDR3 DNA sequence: TGTGCCAGCAGTGTCGGACAGGGTTTGACTGAAGCTTTCTTT.

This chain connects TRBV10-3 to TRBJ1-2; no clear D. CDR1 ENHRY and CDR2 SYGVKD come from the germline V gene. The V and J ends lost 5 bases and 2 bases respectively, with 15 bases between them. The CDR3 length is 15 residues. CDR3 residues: CAISPGSGFNYGYTF. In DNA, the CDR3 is TGTGCCATCAGTCCCGGTAGCGGTTTCAACTATGGCTACACCTTC.

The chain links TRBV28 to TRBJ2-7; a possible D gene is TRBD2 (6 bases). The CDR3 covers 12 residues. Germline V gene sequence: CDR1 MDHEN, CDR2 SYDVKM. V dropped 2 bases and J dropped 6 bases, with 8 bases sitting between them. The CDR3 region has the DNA TGTGCCAGCAGTTTACGGGGAGGCGAGCAGTACTTC. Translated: CASSLRGGEQYF.

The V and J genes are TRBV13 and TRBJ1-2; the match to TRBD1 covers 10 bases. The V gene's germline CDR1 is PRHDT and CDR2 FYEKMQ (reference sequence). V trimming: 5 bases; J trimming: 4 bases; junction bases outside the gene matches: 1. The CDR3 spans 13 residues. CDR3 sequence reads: CASSRTGGYGYTF. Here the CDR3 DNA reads TGTGCCAGCAGCCGGACAGGGGGCTATGGCTACACCTTC.

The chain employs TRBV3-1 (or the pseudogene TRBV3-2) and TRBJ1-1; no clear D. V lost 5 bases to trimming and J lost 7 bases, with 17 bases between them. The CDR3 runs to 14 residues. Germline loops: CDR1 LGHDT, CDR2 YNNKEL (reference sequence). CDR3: CASSTLPSGSEAFF. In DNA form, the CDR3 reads TGTGCCAGCAGCACATTACCCTCCGGGAGTGAAGCTTTCTTT.

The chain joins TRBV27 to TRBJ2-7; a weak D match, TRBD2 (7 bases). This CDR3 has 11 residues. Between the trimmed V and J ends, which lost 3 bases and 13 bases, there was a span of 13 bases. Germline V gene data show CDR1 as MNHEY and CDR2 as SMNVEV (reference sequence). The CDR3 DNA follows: TGTGCCAGCAGTTTGGGGGGGGCTTTATACTTC. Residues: CASSLGGALYF.

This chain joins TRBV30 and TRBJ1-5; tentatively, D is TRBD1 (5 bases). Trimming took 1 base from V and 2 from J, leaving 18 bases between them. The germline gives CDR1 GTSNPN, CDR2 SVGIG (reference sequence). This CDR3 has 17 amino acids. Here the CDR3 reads CAWSARGGIWGNQPQHF. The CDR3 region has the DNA TGTGCCTGGAGTGCAAGGGGCGGGATTTGGGGCAATCAGCCCCAGCATTTT. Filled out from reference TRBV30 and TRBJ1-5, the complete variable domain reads SQTIHQWPATLVQPVGSPLSLECTVEGTSNPNLYWYRQAAGRGLQLLFYSVGIGQISSEVPQNLSASRPQDRQFILSSKKLLLSDSGFYLCAWSARGGIWGNQPQHFGDGTRLSIL.

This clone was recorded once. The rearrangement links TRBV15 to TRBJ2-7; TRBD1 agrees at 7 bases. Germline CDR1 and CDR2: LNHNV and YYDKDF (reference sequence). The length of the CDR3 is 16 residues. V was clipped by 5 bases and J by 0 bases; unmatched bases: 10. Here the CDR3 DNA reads TGTGCCACCAGCCCTCCGGGACAGTTCAGCTCCTACGAGCAGTACTTC. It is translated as CATSPPGQFSSYEQYF. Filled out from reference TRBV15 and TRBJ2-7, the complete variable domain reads DAMVIQNPRYQVTQFGKPVTLSCSQTLNHNVMYWYQQKSSQAPKLLFHYYDKDFNNEADTPDNFQSRRPNTSFCFLDIRSPGLGDTAMYLCATSPPGQFSSYEQYFGPGTRLTVT.

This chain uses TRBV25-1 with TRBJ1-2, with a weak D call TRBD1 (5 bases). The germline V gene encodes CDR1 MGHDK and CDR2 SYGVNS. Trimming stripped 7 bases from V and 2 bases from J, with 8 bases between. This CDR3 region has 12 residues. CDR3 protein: CASIDRNYGYTF. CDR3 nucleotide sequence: TGTGCCAGCATTGACAGAAACTATGGCTACACCTTC.

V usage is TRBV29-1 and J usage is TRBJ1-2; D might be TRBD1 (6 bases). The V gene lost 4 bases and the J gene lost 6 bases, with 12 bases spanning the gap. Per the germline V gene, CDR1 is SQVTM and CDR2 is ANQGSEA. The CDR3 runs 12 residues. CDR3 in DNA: TGCAGCGTTGTGCGGGGGGCCGATGGCTACACCTTC. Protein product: CSVVRGADGYTF. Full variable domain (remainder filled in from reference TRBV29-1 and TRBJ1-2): SAVISQKPSRDICQRGTSLTIQCQVDSQVTMMFWYRQQPGQSLTLIATANQGSEATYESGFVIDKFPISRPNLTFSTLTVSNMSPEDSSIYLCSVVRGADGYTFGSGTRLTVV.

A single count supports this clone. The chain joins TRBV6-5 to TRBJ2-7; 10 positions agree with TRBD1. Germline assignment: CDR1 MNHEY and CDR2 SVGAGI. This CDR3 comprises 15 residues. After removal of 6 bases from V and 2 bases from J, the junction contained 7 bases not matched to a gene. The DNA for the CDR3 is TGTGCCAGCAGCCGGGGACAGGGGCTAACCTACGAGCAGTACTTC. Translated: CASSRGQGLTYEQYF.

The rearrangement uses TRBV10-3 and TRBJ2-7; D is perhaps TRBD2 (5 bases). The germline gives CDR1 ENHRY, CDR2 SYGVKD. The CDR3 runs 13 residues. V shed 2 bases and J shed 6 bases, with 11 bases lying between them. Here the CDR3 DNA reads TGTGCCATCAGTGAGCCGGGATCGCCCGAGCAGTACTTC. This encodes CAISEPGSPEQYF.

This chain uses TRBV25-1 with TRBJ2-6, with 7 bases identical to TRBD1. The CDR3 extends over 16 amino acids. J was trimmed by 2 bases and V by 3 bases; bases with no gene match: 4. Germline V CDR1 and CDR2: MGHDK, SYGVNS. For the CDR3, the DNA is TGTGCCAGCAGTGAGACAGGGTTAGCTGGGGCCAACGTCCTGACTTTC. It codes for CASSETGLAGANVLTF.

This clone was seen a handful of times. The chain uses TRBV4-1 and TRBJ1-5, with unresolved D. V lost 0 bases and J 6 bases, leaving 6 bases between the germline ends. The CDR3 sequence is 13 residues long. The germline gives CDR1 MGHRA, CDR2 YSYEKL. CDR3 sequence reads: CASSQDLGQPQHF. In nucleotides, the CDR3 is TGCGCCAGCAGCCAAGATCTCGGTCAGCCCCAGCATTTT.

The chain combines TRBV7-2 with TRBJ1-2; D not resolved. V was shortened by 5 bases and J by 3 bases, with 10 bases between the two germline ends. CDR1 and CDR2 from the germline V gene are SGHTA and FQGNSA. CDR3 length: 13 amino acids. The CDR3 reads CASSVGTDYGYTF. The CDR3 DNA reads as TGTGCCAGCAGCGTTGGTACGGACTATGGCTACACCTTC.

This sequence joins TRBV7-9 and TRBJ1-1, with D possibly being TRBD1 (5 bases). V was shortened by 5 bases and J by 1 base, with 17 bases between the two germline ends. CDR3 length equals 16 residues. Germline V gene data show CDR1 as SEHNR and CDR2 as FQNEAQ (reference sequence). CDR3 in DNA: TGTGCCAGCAGCCCTGGGGGACGGGGGAAGAACACTGAAGCTTTCTTT. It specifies CASSPGGRGKNTEAFF.

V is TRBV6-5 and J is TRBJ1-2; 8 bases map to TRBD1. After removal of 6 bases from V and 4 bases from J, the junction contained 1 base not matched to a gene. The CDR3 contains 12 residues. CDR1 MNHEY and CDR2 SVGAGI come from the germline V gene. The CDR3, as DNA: TGTGCCAGCAGACAGGGGGGCTATGGCTACACCTTC. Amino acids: CASRQGGYGYTF.

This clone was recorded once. The CDR3: CATRGLSYEQYF. The CDR3 coding sequence is TGTGCCACCCGAGGACTATCCTACGAGCAGTACTTC. V and J are TRBV27 and TRBJ2-7, with a tentative D call TRBD2 (6 bases). CDR1 and CDR2 (germline): MNHEY, SMNVEV (reference sequence). Trimming took off 10 bases at V and 1 base at J, with 11 bases between the two ends. The length of the CDR3 is 12 residues.

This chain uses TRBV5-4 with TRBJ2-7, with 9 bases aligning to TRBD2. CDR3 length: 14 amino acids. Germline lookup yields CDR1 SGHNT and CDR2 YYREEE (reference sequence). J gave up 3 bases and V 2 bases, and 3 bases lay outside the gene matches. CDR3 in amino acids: CASSLAGGRYEQYF. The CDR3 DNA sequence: TGTGCCAGCAGCTTAGCGGGGGGCCGCTACGAGCAGTACTTC.

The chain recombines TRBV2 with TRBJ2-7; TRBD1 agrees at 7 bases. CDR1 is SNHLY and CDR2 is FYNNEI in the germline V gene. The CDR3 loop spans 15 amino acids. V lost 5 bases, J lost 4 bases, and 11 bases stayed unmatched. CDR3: CASSIIGTEPYEQYF. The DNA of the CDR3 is TGTGCCAGCAGTATAATAGGGACAGAGCCTTACGAGCAGTACTTC.

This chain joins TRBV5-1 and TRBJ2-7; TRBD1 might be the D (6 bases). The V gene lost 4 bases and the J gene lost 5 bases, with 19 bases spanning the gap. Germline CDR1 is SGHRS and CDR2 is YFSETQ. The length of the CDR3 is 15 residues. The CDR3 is CASSPSTQGSNEQYF. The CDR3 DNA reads TGCGCCAGCAGCCCCTCGACGCAGGGGTCTAACGAGCAGTACTTC.

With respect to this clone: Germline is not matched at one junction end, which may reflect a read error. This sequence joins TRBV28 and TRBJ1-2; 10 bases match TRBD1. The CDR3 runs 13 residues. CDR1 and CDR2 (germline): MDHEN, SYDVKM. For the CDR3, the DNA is TGTACCAGCAGCCCCGGGACAGGGGTAGGCTACACCTTC. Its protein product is CTSSPGTGVGYTF.

The CDR3 DNA follows: TGTGCCAGCTCCGGGGGGATGAACACTGAAGCTTTCTTT. Translating it yields CASSGGMNTEAFF. The V call is TRBV27, the J call TRBJ1-1; possibly TRBD1 for D (5 bases). V was cut by 8 bases and J by 0 bases, with 10 bases left in between. CDR3 length: 13 residues. Germline V CDR1 and CDR2: MNHEY, SMNVEV (reference sequence).